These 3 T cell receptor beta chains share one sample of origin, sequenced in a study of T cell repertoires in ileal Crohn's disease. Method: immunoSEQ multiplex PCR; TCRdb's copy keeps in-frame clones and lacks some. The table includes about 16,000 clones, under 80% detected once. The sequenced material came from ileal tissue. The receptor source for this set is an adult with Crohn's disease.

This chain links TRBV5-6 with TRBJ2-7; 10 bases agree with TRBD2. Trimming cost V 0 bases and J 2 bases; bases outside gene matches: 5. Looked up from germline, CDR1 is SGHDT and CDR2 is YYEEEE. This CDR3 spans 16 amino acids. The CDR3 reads CASSLVSGGLPYEQYF. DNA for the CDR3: TGTGCCAGCAGCTTGGTTAGCGGGGGGTTACCCTACGAGCAGTACTTC.

CDR3 region: CASSIGGQGGRSGANVLTF. In DNA form, the CDR3 reads TGTGCCAGTAGTATTGGAGGACAGGGGGGCCGCTCTGGGGCCAACGTCCTGACTTTC. V gene TRBV19 combines with J gene TRBJ2-6; 10 positions match TRBD1. The CDR3 has 19 residues. From germline, CDR1 is LNHDA and CDR2 SQIVND (reference sequence). V lost 3 bases, J lost 0 bases, and 8 bases stayed unmatched.

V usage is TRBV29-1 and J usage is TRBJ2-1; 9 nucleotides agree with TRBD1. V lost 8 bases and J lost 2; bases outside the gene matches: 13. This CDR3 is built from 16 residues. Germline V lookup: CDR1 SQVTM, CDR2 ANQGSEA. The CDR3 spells CSTRDRANVPYNEQFF. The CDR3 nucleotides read TGCAGCACCCGGGACAGGGCGAATGTTCCCTACAATGAGCAGTTCTTC.